What follows are 20 T cell receptor beta chains derived from one specimen sequenced in a study of T cell responses to AZD1222 COVID-19 vaccine. This table comes from immunoSEQ multiplex PCR, and its TCRdb copy is limited to in-frame clones, with some not included. This table has some 80,000 clones, roughly 80% appearing once. The sequences come from peripheral blood, collected 28 days after the second dose of the MenACWY control vaccine. The source is an adult who received the MenACWY meningococcal vaccine as a control.

The chain joins TRBV6-6 to TRBJ2-3, with 10 bases matching TRBD1. Germline-derived CDR1 and CDR2 are MNHNY and SVGAGI (reference sequence). This CDR3 comprises 16 residues. V was clipped by 6 bases and J by 3 bases; unmatched bases: 9. The CDR3 sequence is CASRSRDRGLTDTQYF. The CDR3 DNA reads TGTGCCAGCAGGTCTCGGGACAGGGGCCTGACAGATACGCAGTATTTT.

This chain connects TRBV6-2 or TRBV6-3 to TRBJ1-1; D remains ambiguous. This CDR3 spans 19 amino acids. V was pared by 4 bases and J by 4 bases, with 28 bases between. Germline V lookup: CDR1 MNHEY, CDR2 SVGEGT. The CDR3 bases are TGTGCCAGCAGTTTCCTAATACCCCCAAGGAAAGGGCCTGTCACTGAAGCTTTCTTT. Its translation: CASSFLIPPRKGPVTEAFF.

This clone was recorded only once. CDR3 in amino acids: CASSLTGTSNQPQHF. The CDR3 region has the DNA TGTGCCAGCTCACTTACCGGGACCAGCAATCAGCCCCAGCATTTT. This chain uses TRBV18 with TRBJ1-5; tentative D call: TRBD1 (5 bases). With 4 bases removed from V and 1 base from J, the gap between germline ends came to 11 bases. The V gene's germline CDR1 is KGHSH and CDR2 LQKENI. The CDR3 spans 15 residues.

This clone was recorded once. The J gene is TRBJ2-1, the V gene TRBV5-4; D assignment may be TRBD1 or TRBD2 (6 bases each). Trimming pared 3 bases from V and 5 bases from J, leaving 15 bases between. Germline values: CDR1 SGHNT, CDR2 YYREEE (reference sequence). This CDR3 comprises 15 residues. This CDR3 reads CASSWGASRDNEQFF. As DNA, the CDR3 is TGTGCCAGCAGCTGGGGGGCGAGTCGAGACAATGAGCAGTTCTTC.

This clone was seen only a few times. This chain connects TRBV5-5 to TRBJ2-2; the D call may be TRBD1 or TRBD2 (5 bases each). The CDR3 sequence is 19 residues long. From germline, CDR1 is SGHKS and CDR2 YYEKEE (reference sequence). Trimming took off 0 bases at V and 0 bases at J, with 18 bases between the two ends. CDR3 in amino acids: CASSLGQGRRGANTGELFF. Written as DNA, the CDR3 is TGTGCCAGCAGCTTGGGGCAGGGACGCCGAGGGGCGAACACCGGGGAGCTGTTTTTT.

This chain uses TRBV7-8 with TRBJ2-3; 7 bases map to TRBD1. CDR1 is SGHVS and CDR2 is FQNEAQ in the germline V gene. The J segment lost 6 bases and the V segment lost 2 bases, leaving 5 bases of the junction unmatched. This CDR3 contains 14 residues. The CDR3 spells CASSLSRQGDTQYF. The DNA for the CDR3 is TGTGCCAGCAGCTTATCGCGACAGGGCGATACGCAGTATTTT.

The chain has TRBV5-1 and TRBJ1-3, with a possible D match to TRBD1 (6 bases). In germline, CDR1 is SGHRS, CDR2 YFSETQ. The CDR3 consists of 16 residues. V lost 3 bases to trimming and J lost 0 bases, with 13 bases between them. The CDR3: CASSWGALSSGNTIYF. The CDR3 DNA reads as TGCGCCAGCAGCTGGGGGGCCTTGAGCTCTGGAAACACCATATATTTT. The full variable domain, rest sourced from reference TRBV5-1 and TRBJ1-3, is KAGVTQTPRYLIKTRGQQVTLSCSPISGHRSVSWYQQTPGQGLQFLFEYFSETQRNKGNFPGRFSGRQFSNSRSEMNVSTLELGDSALYLCASSWGALSSGNTIYFGEGSWLTVV.

The chain couples TRBV20-1 to TRBJ1-6; 9 nucleotides agree with TRBD1. V lost 3 bases and J lost 6; bases outside the gene matches: 6. CDR1 and CDR2 (germline): DFQATT, SNEGSKA (reference sequence). This CDR3 is 15 amino acids long. CDR3 in amino acids: CSASGQGSSNSPLHF. The CDR3 region has the DNA TGCAGTGCTAGTGGACAGGGGTCCAGTAATTCACCCCTCCACTTT.

The chain links TRBV7-9 to TRBJ1-1; D is perhaps TRBD1 (5 bases). Trimming shortened V by 2 bases and J by 8 bases, and 18 bases separated the two germline ends. CDR1 is SEHNR, CDR2 FQNEAQ, per germline (reference sequence). The CDR3 is 15 residues long. The CDR3 reads CASSLWQGVKSEAFF. The CDR3 DNA reads as TGTGCCAGCAGCTTATGGCAGGGCGTGAAATCAGAAGCTTTCTTT.

This clone was detected once. This chain uses TRBV9 with TRBJ1-1; 8 nucleotides align to TRBD1. The CDR3 length is 14 residues. J lost 4 bases, V lost 1 base, and 3 bases had no gene match. Germline V gives CDR1 SGDLS, CDR2 YYNGEE. The CDR3 bases are TGTGCCAGCAGCGTACTCGGACAGGGCACTGAAGCTTTCTTT. Its translation is CASSVLGQGTEAFF.

This chain joins TRBV9 and TRBJ2-3; D may be TRBD2 (5 bases). The CDR3 loop spans 15 amino acids. CDR1 SGDLS and CDR2 YYNGEE come from the germline V gene. Trimming cost V 0 bases and J 4 bases, with 12 bases left between them. The CDR3 DNA follows: TGTGCCAGCAGCGTAGGGGCGGGCCACCCAGATACGCAGTATTTT. It codes for CASSVGAGHPDTQYF.

The rearrangement uses TRBV7-9 and TRBJ1-6; a possible D gene is TRBD1 (6 bases). Germline V gives CDR1 SEHNR, CDR2 FQNEAQ (reference sequence). The V and J ends lost 5 bases and 10 bases respectively, with 18 bases between them. CDR3 size: 15 residues. The CDR3 DNA follows: TGTGCCAGCAGCCTGGCCGGGGGCGTGGGGTCACCCCTCCACTTT. Protein sequence: CASSLAGGVGSPLHF.

The rearrangement uses TRBV6-5 and TRBJ1-6; D is ambiguous. Germline V lookup: CDR1 MNHEY, CDR2 SVGAGI. V shed 8 bases and J shed 11 bases, with 19 bases lying between them. The CDR3 runs 14 residues. The CDR3 spells CASRDEGRGTPLHF. In DNA form, the CDR3 reads TGTGCCAGCCGCGATGAAGGGAGAGGGACACCCCTCCACTTT.

The rearrangement joins TRBV9 to TRBJ2-3; 9 positions agree with TRBD1. CDR1 SGDLS and CDR2 YYNGEE come from the germline V gene. The CDR3 totals 16 residues. Trimming took 4 bases from V and 1 from J; bases not matched to a gene: 7. The CDR3 is CASSPRQGEGTDTQYF. The DNA of the CDR3 is TGTGCCAGCAGCCCCCGACAGGGGGAGGGCACAGATACGCAGTATTTT.

The rearrangement uses TRBV3-1 (or the pseudogene TRBV3-2) and TRBJ1-2; D not certain. Germline V gene sequence: CDR1 LGHDT, CDR2 YNNKEL (reference sequence). V shed 0 bases and J shed 0 bases, with 11 bases lying between them. This CDR3 has 16 amino acids. CDR3 loop: CASSQDPAGSNYGYTF. The CDR3 nucleotides are TGTGCCAGCAGCCAAGATCCGGCAGGATCTAACTATGGCTACACCTTC.

The chain employs TRBV30 and TRBJ1-1; a weak D match, TRBD1 (6 bases). V was pared by 1 base and J by 0 bases, with 12 bases between. The CDR3 contains 15 residues. The germline CDR1 and CDR2 sequences are GTSNPN and SVGIG (reference sequence). The CDR3 loop is CAWSAGQTMNTEAFF. CDR3 bases: TGTGCCTGGAGTGCCGGACAGACCATGAACACTGAAGCTTTCTTT.

The chain combines TRBV27 with TRBJ1-6; D remains ambiguous. Germline values: CDR1 MNHEY, CDR2 SMNVEV (reference sequence). CDR3 length equals 14 residues. V gave up 0 bases and J gave up 12 bases, with 12 bases separating them. The CDR3 sequence: CASSLSAVLGPLHF. CDR3 sequence (DNA): TGTGCCAGCAGTTTATCGGCAGTCTTGGGACCCCTCCACTTT.

The J gene is TRBJ2-2, the V gene TRBV5-1, with 8 bases identical to TRBD1. Trimming cost V 4 bases and J 0 bases; bases outside gene matches: 2. This CDR3 is 15 amino acids long. The germline CDR1 and CDR2 sequences are SGHRS and YFSETQ. The DNA for the CDR3 is TGCGCCAGCAGCCAGGACAGGGCGAACACCGGGGAGCTGTTTTTT. Its protein product is CASSQDRANTGELFF.

The chain recombines TRBV9 with TRBJ1-2, with 7 bases matching TRBD1. Germline values: CDR1 SGDLS, CDR2 YYNGEE. There are 14 residues in the CDR3. The ends lost 0 bases at V and 8 bases at J; junction bases unmatched: 7. CDR3: CASSVEQGRSGYTF. The CDR3 DNA reads TGTGCCAGCAGCGTAGAACAGGGGAGATCCGGCTACACCTTC.

CDR3: CASRSQGSQPQHF. DNA for the CDR3: TGTGCCAGCAGATCCCAGGGGAGCCAGCCCCAGCATTTT. V usage is TRBV2 and J usage is TRBJ1-5, with D tentatively TRBD1 (6 bases). This CDR3 is built from 13 residues. The V gene's germline CDR1 is SNHLY and CDR2 FYNNEI. Between the trimmed V and J ends, which lost 6 bases and 7 bases, there was a span of 13 bases. Based on the CDR3 plus reference TRBV2 and TRBJ1-5, the full variable domain is EPEVTQTPSHQVTQMGQEVILRCVPISNHLYFYWYRQILGQKVEFLVSFYNNEISEKSEIFDDQFSVERPDGSNFTLKIRSTKLEDSAMYFCASRSQGSQPQHFGDGTRLSIL.